These 27 T cell receptor beta chains came from one sample sequenced in a study of T cells after yellow fever vaccination (dated 2019 in TCRdb). Libraries were built with 5' RACE. The listed sequencing device is Illumina HiSeq 2500. TCRdb passed the public sequencing reads through fastp at Q25 and MiXCR, retaining productive beta sequences. CDR3 protein sequences are deduplicated, and each keeps its most common genes and DNA. A total of roughly 110,000 distinct CDR3 sequences appear in this sample, around 8% of them only once. Clones ranked in the top ten supply around 25% of the sample. This specimen's treatment or condition label, per the study, means: live attenuated yellow fever vaccine strain. This specimen was CD8+ T cells sorted from PBMCs, taken 45 days after the yellow fever booster vaccination. Receptors were obtained from a young man who received the YFV17D yellow fever vaccine.

The J gene is TRBJ2-1, the V gene TRBV29-1; a weak D match, TRBD2 (6 bases). The CDR3 runs 14 residues. Germline V gene data show CDR1 as SQVTM and CDR2 as ANQGSEA. V shed 4 bases and J shed 0 bases, with 10 bases lying between them. Here the CDR3 reads CSVVPSDSYNEQFF. In DNA, the CDR3 is TGCAGCGTTGTCCCTAGCGACTCCTACAATGAGCAGTTCTTC.

V usage is TRBV18 and J usage is TRBJ1-4; the D is unclear. The V gene lost 3 bases and the J gene lost 5 bases, with 13 bases spanning the gap. Germline values: CDR1 KGHSH, CDR2 LQKENI. The length of the CDR3 is 15 residues. CDR3 protein: CASSPVPLPNEKLFF. In DNA, the CDR3 is TGTGCCAGCTCACCGGTTCCCCTCCCCAATGAAAAACTGTTTTTT.

This clonotype occurred many times. The rearrangement uses TRBV29-1 and TRBJ2-3; TRBD2 matches 9 bases. CDR1 SQVTM and CDR2 ANQGSEA come from the germline V gene. The CDR3 is 14 amino acids. V gave up 4 bases and J gave up 10 bases; unmatched junction bases: 12. CDR3 nucleotides: TGCAGCGTTGCTGGCGGGAGGGCCGGGACATCGCAGTATTTT. It yields the protein CSVAGGRAGTSQYF.

This clonotype was detected many times. The chain uses TRBV6-1 and TRBJ2-3; D is tentatively TRBD1 or TRBD2 (6 bases each). The germline CDR1 and CDR2 sequences are MNHNS and SASEGT. V was cut by 8 bases and J by 0 bases, with 18 bases left in between. The CDR3 is 16 residues long. CDR3 residues: CASAVHRAGSTDTQYF. The CDR3, as DNA: TGTGCCAGCGCTGTCCACAGGGCGGGAAGCACAGATACGCAGTATTTT.

This clonotype was counted many times. The chain combines TRBV19 with TRBJ1-5; D might be TRBD1 (5 bases). Germline V CDR1 and CDR2: LNHDA, SQIVND (reference sequence). The germline V and J ends were trimmed by 9 bases and 4 bases, with 19 bases remaining between them. The CDR3 extends over 15 amino acids. As DNA, the CDR3 is TGTGCCAGCTCGGCTGCCCAGGGTTTTAATCAGCCCCAGCATTTT. Protein: CASSAAQGFNQPQHF.

In nucleotides, the CDR3 is TGTGCCAGCAGCGAGGGCCCCGGGGCGGGTTACGAGCAGTACTTC. Translating gives CASSEGPGAGYEQYF. The chain uses TRBV9 and TRBJ2-7, with D perhaps matching TRBD1 or TRBD2 (5 bases each). The CDR3 loop spans 15 amino acids. Germline CDR1 is SGDLS and CDR2 is YYNGEE. Trimming took 3 bases from V and 4 from J, leaving 17 bases between them.

This clonotype was counted many times. The V gene is TRBV12-3 or TRBV12-4, the J gene TRBJ2-3; 7 bases map to TRBD2. This CDR3 region has 14 residues. V shed 6 bases and J 0 bases; nucleotides not matched to a gene: 3. The CDR3 here is CASSSSGSTDTQYF. The CDR3, as DNA: TGTGCCAGCAGCTCTAGCGGTAGCACAGATACGCAGTATTTT.

This clonotype was detected ten times or more. The V gene is TRBV7-2, the J gene TRBJ2-5; D gene ambiguous. This CDR3 spans 12 amino acids. Per germline, CDR1 SGHTA and CDR2 FQGNSA. V was pared by 3 bases and J by 4 bases, with 6 bases between. The CDR3 sequence: CASSFPLETQYF. CDR3 coding DNA: TGTGCCAGCAGCTTCCCTCTAGAGACCCAGTACTTC.

The chain carries TRBV4-3 and TRBJ2-3, with 10 bases identical to TRBD2. V shed 1 base and J 1 base; nucleotides not matched to a gene: 5. The V gene's germline CDR1 is LGHNA and CDR2 YSLEER. The CDR3 runs to 17 residues. CDR3 sequence reads: CASSQGASGRGTDTQYF. In DNA form, the CDR3 reads TGCGCCAGCAGCCAAGGGGCAAGCGGGAGGGGCACAGATACGCAGTATTTT.

This rearrangement joins TRBV7-9 to TRBJ2-3; D is perhaps TRBD2 (5 bases). CDR1 SEHNR and CDR2 FQNEAQ come from the germline V gene (reference sequence). Trimming stripped 4 bases from V and 2 bases from J, with 13 bases between. The CDR3 sequence is 15 residues long. CDR3 region: CASSSTEAFTDTQYF. Here the CDR3 DNA reads TGTGCCAGCAGCTCGACGGAGGCCTTCACAGATACGCAGTATTTT.

Only a few counts were recorded for this clonotype. The J gene is TRBJ2-7, the V gene TRBV4-3; no reliable D call. This CDR3 spans 14 amino acids. V lost 0 bases and J lost 1, with 7 bases in between. CDR1 is LGHNA, CDR2 YSLEER, per germline. The CDR3 here is CASSQDWDSYEQYF. CDR3 in DNA: TGCGCCAGCAGCCAAGATTGGGATTCCTACGAGCAGTACTTC.

Many counts were recorded for this clonotype. The chain employs TRBV9 and TRBJ2-1, with 8 bases lining up with TRBD2. V lost 0 bases, J lost 5 bases, and 4 bases stayed unmatched. The CDR3 sequence is 15 residues long. CDR1 and CDR2 from the germline V gene are SGDLS and YYNGEE. The chain's CDR3 is CASSVGLAGHNEQFF. Here the CDR3 DNA reads TGTGCCAGCAGCGTAGGTCTAGCGGGTCACAATGAGCAGTTCTTC.

This clonotype showed up many times. The gene calls are TRBV6-1 and TRBJ2-1, with D perhaps TRBD1 (6 bases). The CDR3 length is 15 residues. V shed 5 bases and J shed 4 bases, with 15 bases lying between them. CDR1 MNHNS and CDR2 SASEGT come from the germline V gene. The CDR3 DNA reads as TGTGCCAGCAGTCCCGGGACACCCCATTACAATGAGCAGTTCTTC. Translation gives CASSPGTPHYNEQFF.

This clonotype has a handful of counts. The chain couples TRBV24-1 to TRBJ1-1; D is uncertain. From germline, CDR1 is KGHDR and CDR2 SFDVKD. The CDR3 runs to 12 residues. V lost 6 bases and J 7 bases, leaving 11 bases between the germline ends. CDR3 bases: TGTGCCACCAGTAAGACCGGGATTGAAGCTTTCTTT. It yields the protein CATSKTGIEAFF.

This clonotype has ten or more counts. The rearrangement uses TRBV12-3 or TRBV12-4 and TRBJ2-3; D remains ambiguous. The CDR3 sequence is 13 residues long. V lost 3 bases, J lost 6 bases, and 10 bases lay in between. CDR3 nucleotides: TGTGCCAGCAGTTTGCTCCACGGGGATACGCAGTATTTT. Its translation: CASSLLHGDTQYF.

The sample holds many counts of this clonotype. The J gene is TRBJ1-1, the V gene TRBV7-2; 7 bases match TRBD1. Germline lookup yields CDR1 SGHTA and CDR2 FQGNSA. The CDR3 extends over 14 amino acids. V trimming: 3 bases; J trimming: 0 bases; junction bases outside the gene matches: 1. This CDR3 reads CASSFQGVNTEAFF. DNA for the CDR3: TGTGCCAGCAGCTTTCAGGGGGTGAACACTGAAGCTTTCTTT.

This clonotype was counted a single time. A read error is possible here, since a much larger clone lies one base away. The genes are TRBV10-2 and TRBJ2-7; tentatively, D is TRBD1 (5 bases). In germline, CDR1 is WSHSY, CDR2 SAAADI. CDR3 size: 11 residues. Between the trimmed V and J ends, which lost 8 bases and 4 bases, there was a span of 9 bases. CDR3 sequence (DNA): TGCGCCAGCCTAGACAGATACGAGCAGTACTTC. It encodes CASLDRYEQYF.

This clonotype was seen repeatedly, ten times or more. The rearrangement joins TRBV10-3 to TRBJ2-2; 13 bases align to TRBD2. Looked up from germline, CDR1 is ENHRY and CDR2 is SYGVKD. The CDR3 has 16 amino acids. J gave up 1 base and V 8 bases, and 4 bases lay outside the gene matches. CDR3 coding DNA: TGTGCCATCTTAGGGACTAGCGGGAAGAACACCGGGGAGCTGTTTTTT. Translation: CAILGTSGKNTGELFF.

This clonotype was seen repeatedly, ten times or more. The J gene is TRBJ2-3, the V gene TRBV7-7; D is unresolved. This CDR3 is 13 amino acids long. V lost 4 bases and J 0 bases, leaving 5 bases between the germline ends. Germline loops: CDR1 SSHAT, CDR2 FNYEAQ (reference sequence). The CDR3 is CASSSGSTDTQYF. In DNA, the CDR3 is TGTGCCAGCAGCTCTGGGAGCACAGATACGCAGTATTTT.

Note on this clonotype: This may come from a read error, since a much larger clone is one base off. The chain recombines TRBV28 with TRBJ2-2; 7 nucleotides match TRBD1. In germline, CDR1 is MDHEN, CDR2 SYDVKM. This CDR3 has 16 residues. The CDR3 spells CVSSLWTTGIIGELFF. The CDR3 bases are TGTGTCAGCAGTTTATGGACGACAGGGATCATCGGGGAGCTGTTTTTT.

This clonotype was observed many times. The chain couples TRBV7-8 to TRBJ2-1, with TRBD2 matching 7 bases. The CDR3 loop spans 16 amino acids. The J segment lost 10 bases and the V segment lost 3 bases, leaving 15 bases of the junction unmatched. Germline V gene data show CDR1 as SGHVS and CDR2 as FQNEAQ. The CDR3 region is CASSLGGGTAGREQFF. In nucleotides, the CDR3 is TGTGCCAGCAGCTTGGGGGGGGGGACCGCCGGGCGCGAGCAGTTCTTC.

This clonotype has ten or more counts. The chain has TRBV28 and TRBJ2-2; 8 bases match TRBD1. This CDR3 is 12 amino acids long. Germline trimming cut 3 bases from V and 13 bases from J; bases unmatched to any gene: 4. Germline CDR1 is MDHEN and CDR2 is SYDVKM. Here the CDR3 DNA reads TGTGCCAGCAGTTTGGAAGGACAGGGGCTGTTTTTT. It encodes CASSLEGQGLFF.

This clonotype has at least ten counts. This rearrangement joins TRBV15 to TRBJ2-1, with 7 bases lining up with TRBD2. V shed 0 bases and J 5 bases; nucleotides not matched to a gene: 10. The CDR3 consists of 17 residues. Germline values: CDR1 LNHNV, CDR2 YYDKDF (reference sequence). DNA for the CDR3: TGTGCCACCAGCAGAGATTCGGATCGGGAGGCCCACAATGAGCAGTTCTTC. Residues: CATSRDSDREAHNEQFF.

The V call is TRBV15, the J call TRBJ2-5, with 8 nucleotides matching TRBD1. The CDR3 has 15 amino acids. Germline CDR1 is LNHNV and CDR2 is YYDKDF (reference sequence). V was pared by 3 bases and J by 5 bases, with 8 bases of the junction left unmatched. In DNA, the CDR3 is TGTGCCACCAGCAGTGGACAGGGCAGAGGGGAGACCCAGTACTTC. This sequence encodes CATSSGQGRGETQYF.

This clonotype has ten or more counts. The J gene is TRBJ2-1, the V gene TRBV12-3 or TRBV12-4; D is perhaps TRBD2 (5 bases). V gave up 4 bases and J gave up 7 bases, with 17 bases separating them. The CDR3 is 15 amino acids. In DNA, the CDR3 is TGTGCCAGCAGTTGGGCTAGCCCCATTGGGAATGAGCAGTTCTTC. Protein sequence: CASSWASPIGNEQFF.

A few counts support this clonotype. The V call is TRBV7-9, the J call TRBJ2-3; D remains ambiguous. Germline V lookup: CDR1 SEHNR, CDR2 FQNEAQ (reference sequence). The germline V and J ends were trimmed by 6 bases and 0 bases, with 10 bases remaining between them. The CDR3 covers 14 residues. CDR3 in DNA: TGTGCCAGCAGTCACACTGCTAGCACAGATACGCAGTATTTT. Translated: CASSHTASTDTQYF.

This clonotype came up many times. The chain has TRBV7-9 and TRBJ1-5; TRBD1 aligns across 7 bases. The V gene end was trimmed by 4 bases and the J gene end by 1 base; junction bases not matched to a gene: 4. CDR1 and CDR2 from the germline V gene are SEHNR and FQNEAQ (reference sequence). The CDR3 covers 15 residues. The CDR3 spells CASSSGQTSNQPQHF. The CDR3 nucleotides read TGTGCCAGCAGCTCGGGACAGACCAGCAATCAGCCCCAGCATTTT.